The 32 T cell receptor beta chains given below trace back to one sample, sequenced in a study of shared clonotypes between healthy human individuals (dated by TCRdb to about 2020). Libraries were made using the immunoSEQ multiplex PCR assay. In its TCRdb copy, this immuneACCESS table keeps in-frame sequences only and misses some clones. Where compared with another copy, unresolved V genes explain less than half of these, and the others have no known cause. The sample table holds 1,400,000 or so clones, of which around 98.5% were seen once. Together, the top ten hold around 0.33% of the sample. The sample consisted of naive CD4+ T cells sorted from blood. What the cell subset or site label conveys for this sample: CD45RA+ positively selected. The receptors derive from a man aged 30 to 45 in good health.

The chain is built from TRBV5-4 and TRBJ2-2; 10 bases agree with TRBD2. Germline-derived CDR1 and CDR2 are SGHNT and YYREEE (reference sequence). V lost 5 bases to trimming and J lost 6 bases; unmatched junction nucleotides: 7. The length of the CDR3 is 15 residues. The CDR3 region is CASSGSGRLAGELFF. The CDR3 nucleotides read TGTGCCAGCAGTGGTAGCGGGAGGTTAGCCGGGGAGCTGTTTTTT.

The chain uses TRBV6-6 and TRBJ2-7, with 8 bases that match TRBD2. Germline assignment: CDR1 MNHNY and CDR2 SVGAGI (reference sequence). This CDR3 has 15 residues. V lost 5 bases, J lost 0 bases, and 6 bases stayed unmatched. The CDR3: CASSTTSASSYEQYF. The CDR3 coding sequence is TGTGCCAGCAGTACGACTAGCGCCAGCTCCTACGAGCAGTACTTC.

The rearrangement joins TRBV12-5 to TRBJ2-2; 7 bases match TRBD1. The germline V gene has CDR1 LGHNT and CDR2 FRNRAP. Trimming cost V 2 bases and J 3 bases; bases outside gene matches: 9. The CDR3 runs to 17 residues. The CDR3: CASGLYFGTADTGELFF. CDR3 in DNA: TGTGCTAGTGGTTTGTACTTCGGGACAGCGGACACCGGGGAGCTGTTTTTT.

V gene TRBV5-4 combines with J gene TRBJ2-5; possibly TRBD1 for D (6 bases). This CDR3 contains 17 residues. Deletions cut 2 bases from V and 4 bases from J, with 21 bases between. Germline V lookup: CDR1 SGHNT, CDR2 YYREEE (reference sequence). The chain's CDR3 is CASSFQVGAPSRETQYF. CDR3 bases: TGTGCCAGCAGCTTTCAGGTGGGGGCCCCGAGTCGAGAGACCCAGTACTTC.

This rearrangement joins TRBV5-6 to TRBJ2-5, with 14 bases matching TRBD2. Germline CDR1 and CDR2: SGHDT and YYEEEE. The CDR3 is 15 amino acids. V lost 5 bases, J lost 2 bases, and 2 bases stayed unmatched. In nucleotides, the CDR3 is TGTGCCAGCAGGAGACTAGCGGGAGGGCAAGAGACCCAGTACTTC. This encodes CASRRLAGGQETQYF.

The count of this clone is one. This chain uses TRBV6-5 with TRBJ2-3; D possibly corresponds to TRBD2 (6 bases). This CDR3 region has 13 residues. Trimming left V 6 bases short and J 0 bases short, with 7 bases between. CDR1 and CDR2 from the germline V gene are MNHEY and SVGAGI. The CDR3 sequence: CASRRESTDTQYF. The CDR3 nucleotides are TGTGCCAGCAGACGGGAGAGCACAGATACGCAGTATTTT.

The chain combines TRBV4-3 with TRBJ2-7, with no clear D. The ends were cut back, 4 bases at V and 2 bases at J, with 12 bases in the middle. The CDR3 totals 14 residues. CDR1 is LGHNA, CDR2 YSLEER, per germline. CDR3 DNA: TGCGCCAGCAGCCGAGTGCTAGGTCCCTACGAGCAGTACTTC. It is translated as CASSRVLGPYEQYF.

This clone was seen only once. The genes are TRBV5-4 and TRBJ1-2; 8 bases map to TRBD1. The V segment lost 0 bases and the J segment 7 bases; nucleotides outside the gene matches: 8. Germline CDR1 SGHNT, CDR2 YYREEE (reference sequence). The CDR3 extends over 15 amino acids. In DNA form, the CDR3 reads TGTGCCAGCAGCTTGGCCAGCGGACAGGGTGGTGGCTACACCTTC. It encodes CASSLASGQGGGYTF.

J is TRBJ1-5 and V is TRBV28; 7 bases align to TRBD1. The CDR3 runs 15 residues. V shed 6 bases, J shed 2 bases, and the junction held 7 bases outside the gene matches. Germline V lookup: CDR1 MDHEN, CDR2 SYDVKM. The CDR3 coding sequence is TGTGCCAGCAGGCCGACAGGGAGGGGCAATCAGCCCCAGCATTTT. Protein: CASRPTGRGNQPQHF.

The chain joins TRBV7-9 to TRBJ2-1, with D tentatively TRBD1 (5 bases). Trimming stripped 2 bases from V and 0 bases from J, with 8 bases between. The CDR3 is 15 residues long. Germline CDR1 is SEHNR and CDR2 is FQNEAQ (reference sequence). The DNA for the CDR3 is TGTGCCAGCAGCTTAAAGGGGAACTCCTACAATGAGCAGTTCTTC. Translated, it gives CASSLKGNSYNEQFF.

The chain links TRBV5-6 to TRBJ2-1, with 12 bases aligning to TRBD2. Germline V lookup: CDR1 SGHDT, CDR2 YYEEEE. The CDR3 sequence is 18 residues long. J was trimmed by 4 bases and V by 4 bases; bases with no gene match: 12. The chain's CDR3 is CASSRWVLAGGAYNEQFF. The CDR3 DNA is TGTGCCAGCAGCCGATGGGTGCTAGCGGGAGGGGCATACAATGAGCAGTTCTTC.

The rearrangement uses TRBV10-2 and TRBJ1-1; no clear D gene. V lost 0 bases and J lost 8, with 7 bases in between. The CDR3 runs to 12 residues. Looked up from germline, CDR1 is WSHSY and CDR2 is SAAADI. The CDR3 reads CASSESVGEAFF. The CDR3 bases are TGCGCCAGCAGTGAGTCAGTTGGGGAAGCTTTCTTT.

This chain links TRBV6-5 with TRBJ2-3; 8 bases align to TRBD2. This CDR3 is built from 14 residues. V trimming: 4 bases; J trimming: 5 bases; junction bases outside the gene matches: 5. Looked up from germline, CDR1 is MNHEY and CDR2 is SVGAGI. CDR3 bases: TGTGCCAGCAGTTCTGTAGCGGGGCAAGATACGCAGTATTTT. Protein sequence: CASSSVAGQDTQYF.

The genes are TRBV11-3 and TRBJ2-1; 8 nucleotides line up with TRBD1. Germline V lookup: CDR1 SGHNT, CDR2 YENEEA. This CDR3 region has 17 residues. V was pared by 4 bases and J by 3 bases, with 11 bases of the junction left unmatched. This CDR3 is CASSSGTGKSRYNEQFF. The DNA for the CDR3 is TGTGCCAGCAGCTCCGGGACAGGTAAGTCTCGCTACAATGAGCAGTTCTTC.

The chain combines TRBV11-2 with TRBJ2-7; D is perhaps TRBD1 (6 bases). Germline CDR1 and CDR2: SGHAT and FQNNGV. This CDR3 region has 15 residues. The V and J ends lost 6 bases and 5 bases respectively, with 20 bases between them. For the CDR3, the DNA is TGTGCCAGCAGTCGATCAACACAGGGCGGCCACGAGCAGTACTTC. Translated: CASSRSTQGGHEQYF.

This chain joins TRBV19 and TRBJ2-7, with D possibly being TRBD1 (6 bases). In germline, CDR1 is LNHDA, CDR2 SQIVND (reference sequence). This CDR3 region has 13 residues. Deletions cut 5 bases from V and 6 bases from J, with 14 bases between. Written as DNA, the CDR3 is TGTGCCAGTAGTCCCAGACAGGATAGCGAGCAGTACTTC. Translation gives CASSPRQDSEQYF.

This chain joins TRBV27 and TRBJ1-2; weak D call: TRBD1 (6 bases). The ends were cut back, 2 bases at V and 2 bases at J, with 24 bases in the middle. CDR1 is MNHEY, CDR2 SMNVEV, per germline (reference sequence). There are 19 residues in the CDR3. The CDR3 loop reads CASSLNFIPMTGQNYGYTF. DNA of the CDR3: TGTGCCAGCAGTTTAAATTTTATCCCTATGACAGGCCAGAACTATGGCTACACCTTC.

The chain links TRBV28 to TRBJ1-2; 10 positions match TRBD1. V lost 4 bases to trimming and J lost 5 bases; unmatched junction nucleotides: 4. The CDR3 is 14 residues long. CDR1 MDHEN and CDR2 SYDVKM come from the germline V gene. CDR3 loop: CASSSGTGAYGYTF. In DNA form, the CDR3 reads TGTGCCAGCAGTTCCGGGACAGGGGCGTATGGCTACACCTTC.

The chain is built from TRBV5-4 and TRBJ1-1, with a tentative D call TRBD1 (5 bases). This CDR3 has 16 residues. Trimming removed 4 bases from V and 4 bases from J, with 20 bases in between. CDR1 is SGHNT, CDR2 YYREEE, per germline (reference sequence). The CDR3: CASSAGQREGATEAFF. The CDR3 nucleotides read TGTGCCAGCAGCGCAGGGCAGAGGGAAGGTGCCACTGAAGCTTTCTTT.

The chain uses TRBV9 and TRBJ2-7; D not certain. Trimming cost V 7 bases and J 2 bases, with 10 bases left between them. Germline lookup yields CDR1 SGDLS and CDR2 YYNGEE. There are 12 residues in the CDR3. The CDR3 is CASGPSPYEQYF. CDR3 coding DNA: TGTGCCAGCGGCCCGTCCCCCTACGAGCAGTACTTC.

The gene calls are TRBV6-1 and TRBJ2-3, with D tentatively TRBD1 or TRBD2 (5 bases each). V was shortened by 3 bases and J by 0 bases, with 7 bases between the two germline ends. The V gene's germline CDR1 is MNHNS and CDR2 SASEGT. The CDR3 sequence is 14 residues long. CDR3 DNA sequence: TGTGCCAGCAGTGACAGGGAGAGCACAGATACGCAGTATTTT. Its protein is CASSDRESTDTQYF.

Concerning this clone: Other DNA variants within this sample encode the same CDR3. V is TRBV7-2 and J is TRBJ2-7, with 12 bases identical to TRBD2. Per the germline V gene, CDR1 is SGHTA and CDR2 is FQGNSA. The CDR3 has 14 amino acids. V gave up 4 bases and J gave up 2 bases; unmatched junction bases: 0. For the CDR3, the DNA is TGTGCCAGCAGCTCTAGCGGGAGGGCCTACGAGCAGTACTTC. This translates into CASSSSGRAYEQYF.

CDR3 loop: CASSTGRGHEAFF. The CDR3 coding sequence is TGTGCCAGCAGCACGGGGAGGGGGCATGAAGCTTTCTTT. This rearrangement joins TRBV28 to TRBJ1-1, with TRBD1 identical over 7 bases. The CDR3 covers 13 residues. Germline V gives CDR1 MDHEN, CDR2 SYDVKM. Trimming took 6 bases from V and 7 from J; bases not matched to a gene: 8. Variable domain in full (rest from reference TRBV28 and TRBJ1-1): DVKVTQSSRYLVKRTGEKVFLECVQDMDHENMFWYRQDPGLGLRLIYFSYDVKMKEKGDIPEGYSVSREKKERFSLILESASTNQTSMYLCASSTGRGHEAFFGQGTRLTVV.

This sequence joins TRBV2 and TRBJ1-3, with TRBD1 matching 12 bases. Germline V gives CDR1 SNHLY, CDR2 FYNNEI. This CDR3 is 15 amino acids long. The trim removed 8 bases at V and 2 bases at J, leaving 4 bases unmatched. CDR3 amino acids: CASGGQGAPGNTIYF. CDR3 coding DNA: TGTGCCAGCGGGGGACAGGGGGCGCCTGGAAACACCATATATTTT. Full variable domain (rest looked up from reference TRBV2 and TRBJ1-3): EPEVTQTPSHQVTQMGQEVILRCVPISNHLYFYWYRQILGQKVEFLVSFYNNEISEKSEIFDDQFSVERPDGSNFTLKIRSTKLEDSAMYFCASGGQGAPGNTIYFGEGSWLTVV.

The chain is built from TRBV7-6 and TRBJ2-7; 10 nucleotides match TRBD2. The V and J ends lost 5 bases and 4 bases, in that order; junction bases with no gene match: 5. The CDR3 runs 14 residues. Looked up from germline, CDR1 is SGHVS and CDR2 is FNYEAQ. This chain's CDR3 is CASSHSGRGYEQYF. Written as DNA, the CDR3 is TGTGCCAGCAGCCACAGCGGGAGGGGGTACGAGCAGTACTTC.

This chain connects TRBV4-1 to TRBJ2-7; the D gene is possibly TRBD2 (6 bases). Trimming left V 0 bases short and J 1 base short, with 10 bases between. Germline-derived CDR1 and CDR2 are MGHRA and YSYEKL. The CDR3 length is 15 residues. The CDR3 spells CASSQEGDFSYEQYF. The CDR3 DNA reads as TGCGCCAGCAGCCAAGAGGGGGACTTTTCCTACGAGCAGTACTTC.

This chain's CDR3 is CASSEISSGSPGELFF. The CDR3 region has the DNA TGCGCCAGCAGTGAGATAAGTAGCGGGAGTCCCGGGGAGCTGTTTTTT. This chain connects TRBV10-1 to TRBJ2-2, with 9 bases identical to TRBD2. Germline trimming cut 2 bases from V and 6 bases from J; bases unmatched to any gene: 7. Germline CDR1 is WNHNN and CDR2 is SYGVQD (reference sequence). This CDR3 spans 16 amino acids.

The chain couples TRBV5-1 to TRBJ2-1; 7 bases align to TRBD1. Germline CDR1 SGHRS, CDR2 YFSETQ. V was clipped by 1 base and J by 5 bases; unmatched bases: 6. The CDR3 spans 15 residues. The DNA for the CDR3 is TGCGCCAGCAGCTTGAGCACAGGGGACGACAATGAGCAGTTCTTC. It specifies CASSLSTGDDNEQFF. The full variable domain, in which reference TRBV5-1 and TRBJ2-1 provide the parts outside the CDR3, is KAGVTQTPRYLIKTRGQQVTLSCSPISGHRSVSWYQQTPGQGLQFLFEYFSETQRNKGNFPGRFSGRQFSNSRSEMNVSTLELGDSALYLCASSLSTGDDNEQFFGPGTRLTVL.

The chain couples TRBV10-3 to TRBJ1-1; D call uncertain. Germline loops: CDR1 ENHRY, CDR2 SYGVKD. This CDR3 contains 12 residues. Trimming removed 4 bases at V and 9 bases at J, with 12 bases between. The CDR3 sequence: CAISAREGKAFF. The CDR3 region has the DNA TGTGCCATCAGTGCGAGGGAAGGAAAAGCTTTCTTT.

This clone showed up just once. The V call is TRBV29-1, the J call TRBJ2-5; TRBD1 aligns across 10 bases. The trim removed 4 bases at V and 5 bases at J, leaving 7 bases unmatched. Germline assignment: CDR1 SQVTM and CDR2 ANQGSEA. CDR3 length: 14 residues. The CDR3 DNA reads TGCAGCGTTGCAGGGGACAGGGGATTGGAGACCCAGTACTTC. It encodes CSVAGDRGLETQYF. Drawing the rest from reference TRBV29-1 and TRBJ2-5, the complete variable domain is SAVISQKPSRDICQRGTSLTIQCQVDSQVTMMFWYRQQPGQSLTLIATANQGSEATYESGFVIDKFPISRPNLTFSTLTVSNMSPEDSSIYLCSVAGDRGLETQYFGPGTRLLVL.

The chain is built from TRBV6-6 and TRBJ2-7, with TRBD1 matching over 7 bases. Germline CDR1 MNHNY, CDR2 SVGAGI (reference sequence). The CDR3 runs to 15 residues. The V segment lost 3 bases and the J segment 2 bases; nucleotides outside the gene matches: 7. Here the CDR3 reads CASSYDRDTTYEQYF. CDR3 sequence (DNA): TGTGCCAGCAGTTATGACAGGGACACGACCTACGAGCAGTACTTC.

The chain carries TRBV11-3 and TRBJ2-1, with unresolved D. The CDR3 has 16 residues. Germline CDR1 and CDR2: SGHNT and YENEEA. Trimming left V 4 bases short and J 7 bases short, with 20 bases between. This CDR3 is CASSSPALGLGNEQFF. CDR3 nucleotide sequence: TGTGCCAGCAGCTCACCAGCACTGGGGTTGGGGAATGAGCAGTTCTTC. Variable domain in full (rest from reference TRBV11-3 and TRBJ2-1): EAGVVQSPRYKIIEKKQPVAFWCNPISGHNTLYWYLQNLGQGPELLIRYENEEAVDDSQLPKDRFSAERLKGVDSTLKIQPAELGDSAVYLCASSSPALGLGNEQFFGPGTRLTVL.